These 25 T cell receptor beta chains were sequenced from one sample in a study of cytomegalovirus exposure and HLA in healthy donors. The PCR made use of 60 Vbeta and 13 Jbeta primers. Using immunoSEQ multiplex PCR, the repertoire was profiled, and TCRdb retains in-frame clones only, with some absent. The table has about 130,000 clones, approximately 78% seen once. The sequencing input was PBMCs. Source of these receptors: a middle-aged woman in good health and CMV-seropositive.

The chain couples TRBV7-8 to TRBJ2-1; 10 bases line up with TRBD2. This CDR3 is 16 amino acids long. J was trimmed by 2 bases and V by 4 bases; bases with no gene match: 5. Germline CDR1 and CDR2: SGHVS and FQNEAQ. This chain's CDR3 is CASSSFLAGAYNEQFF. DNA of the CDR3: TGTGCCAGCAGCTCTTTTCTAGCGGGAGCCTACAATGAGCAGTTCTTC. Combining the CDR3 with reference TRBV7-8 and TRBJ2-1 gives the whole variable domain GAGVSQSPRYKVAKRGQDVALRCDPISGHVSLFWYQQALGQGPEFLTYFQNEAQLDKSGLPSDRFFAERPEGSVSTLKIQRTQQEDSAVYLCASSSFLAGAYNEQFFGPGTRLTVL.

The table lists this clone with a few counts. The genes are TRBV2 and TRBJ2-7; 9 positions match TRBD2. V lost 11 bases to trimming and J lost 0 bases; unmatched junction nucleotides: 8. Germline V gives CDR1 SNHLY, CDR2 FYNNEI. CDR3 size: 14 residues. The CDR3 DNA sequence: TGTGCCCTGGGGCTAGCGGGGAACTCCTACGAGCAGTACTTC. Its translation is CALGLAGNSYEQYF.

The chain joins TRBV7-9 to TRBJ2-1; TRBD2 matches at 8 bases. Looked up from germline, CDR1 is SEHNR and CDR2 is FQNEAQ (reference sequence). V trimming: 8 bases; J trimming: 6 bases; junction bases outside the gene matches: 12. The CDR3 sequence is 15 residues long. The CDR3 region is CASEPRGGGGNEQFF. CDR3 nucleotide sequence: TGTGCCAGCGAACCCCGGGGGGGAGGGGGCAATGAGCAGTTCTTC.

The gene calls are TRBV27 and TRBJ1-1; D may be TRBD1 (6 bases). The CDR3 runs 14 residues. Trimming pared 2 bases from V and 8 bases from J, leaving 15 bases between. Germline-derived CDR1 and CDR2 are MNHEY and SMNVEV (reference sequence). The CDR3 DNA is TGTGCCAGCAGTTTAGGGGGCTTTAGCAGGGAAGCTTTCTTT. It is translated as CASSLGGFSREAFF.

CDR3 amino acids: CASSQDAGADGYTF. CDR3 nucleotides: TGCGCCAGCAGCCAAGATGCGGGAGCTGATGGCTACACCTTC. This sequence joins TRBV4-1 and TRBJ1-2; no reliable D call. V was trimmed by 0 bases and J by 6 bases, leaving 11 bases between them. There are 14 residues in the CDR3. Germline CDR1 MGHRA, CDR2 YSYEKL.

The rearrangement links TRBV10-1 to TRBJ1-5; tentatively, D is TRBD1 (5 bases). Per germline, CDR1 WNHNN and CDR2 SYGVQD (reference sequence). This CDR3 region has 13 residues. The ends were cut back, 5 bases at V and 2 bases at J, with 7 bases in the middle. This CDR3 is CASSQGRNQPQHF. In DNA form, the CDR3 reads TGCGCCAGCAGTCAGGGCCGCAATCAGCCCCAGCATTTT.

The genes are TRBV27 and TRBJ1-5, with D possibly TRBD1 on 5 matching bases. The germline V and J ends were trimmed by 6 bases and 2 bases, with 14 bases remaining between them. The CDR3 length is 15 residues. CDR1 is MNHEY, CDR2 SMNVEV, per germline (reference sequence). The CDR3 sequence is CASSLYGGRNQPQHF. The CDR3 nucleotides read TGTGCCAGCAGCCTGTACGGGGGTCGCAATCAGCCCCAGCATTTT.

The J gene is TRBJ2-7, the V gene TRBV19, with TRBD1 matching 11 bases. CDR1 is LNHDA, CDR2 SQIVND, per germline (reference sequence). This CDR3 is built from 15 residues. V lost 5 bases and J lost 3; bases outside the gene matches: 6. CDR3 sequence reads: CASSAGTGGIYEQYF. The DNA of the CDR3 is TGTGCCAGTAGTGCGGGGACAGGGGGGATCTACGAGCAGTACTTC.

This clone has only one observation. This chain joins TRBV12-5 and TRBJ2-1; no reliable D call. Trimming pared 4 bases from V and 8 bases from J, leaving 12 bases between. The CDR3 has 13 amino acids. Germline lookup yields CDR1 LGHNT and CDR2 FRNRAP. CDR3 residues: CASGSRSLDEQFF. The CDR3 nucleotides are TGTGCTAGTGGTTCCCGGAGTTTAGATGAGCAGTTCTTC.

The rearrangement links TRBV11-2 to TRBJ1-2; a possible D gene is TRBD1 (6 bases). V was clipped by 5 bases and J by 2 bases, with 12 bases between them. The V gene's germline CDR1 is SGHAT and CDR2 FQNNGV. CDR3 size: 14 residues. CDR3 sequence (DNA): TGTGCCAGCAGCGCGCAGGGGCGGAACTATGGCTACACCTTC. Translated: CASSAQGRNYGYTF.

The chain employs TRBV11-2 and TRBJ2-7; possibly TRBD2 for D (6 bases). Germline V gene lookup returns CDR1 SGHAT and CDR2 FQNNGV. This CDR3 spans 11 amino acids. The germline V and J ends were trimmed by 8 bases and 3 bases, with 8 bases remaining between them. The CDR3 region is CASRELYEQYF. The CDR3 bases are TGTGCCAGCCGGGAGCTCTACGAGCAGTACTTC.

This clone was picked up a small number of times. The chain is built from TRBV6-5 and TRBJ2-7; 8 bases are shared with TRBD1. The CDR3 spans 13 residues. CDR1 and CDR2 from the germline V gene are MNHEY and SVGAGI. Germline trimming cut 6 bases from V and 5 bases from J; bases unmatched to any gene: 6. CDR3 DNA: TGTGCCAGCAGCGGACAGGGCAGTAACGAGCAGTACTTC. Encoded protein: CASSGQGSNEQYF.

The chain combines TRBV7-8 with TRBJ2-7; 10 bases align to TRBD1. After removal of 5 bases from V and 3 bases from J, the junction contained 7 bases not matched to a gene. CDR3 length: 15 amino acids. The germline V gene has CDR1 SGHVS and CDR2 FQNEAQ. The CDR3 coding sequence is TGTGCCAGCAGCGCGAGACAGGGGGCGGTCTACGAGCAGTACTTC. Protein product: CASSARQGAVYEQYF.

V is TRBV5-1 and J is TRBJ1-2, with D unresolved. The CDR3 consists of 12 residues. Trimming cost V 0 bases and J 8 bases, with 8 bases left between them. Germline V gene lookup returns CDR1 SGHRS and CDR2 YFSETQ. The DNA of the CDR3 is TGCGCCAGCAGCTTGGACAAATACGGCTACACCTTC. Protein sequence: CASSLDKYGYTF.

This chain connects TRBV5-1 to TRBJ2-1; TRBD2 is a possible D gene (5 bases). Trimming removed 4 bases at V and 4 bases at J, with 18 bases between. The CDR3 is 16 amino acids. Germline values: CDR1 SGHRS, CDR2 YFSETQ. CDR3 nucleotides: TGCGCCAGCAGCCCTGGGCACAGCGGAGCTTACAATGAGCAGTTCTTC. It encodes CASSPGHSGAYNEQFF.

For this clone: This same CDR3 is encoded by further DNA sequences in the sample. V and J are TRBV9 and TRBJ1-1; weak D call: TRBD1 (5 bases). V was pared by 0 bases and J by 1 base, with 10 bases between. Germline V gene data show CDR1 as SGDLS and CDR2 as YYNGEE. CDR3 length equals 15 residues. The CDR3 region is CASSVEGVGNTEAFF. The CDR3 DNA sequence: TGTGCCAGCAGCGTAGAAGGGGTGGGGAACACTGAAGCTTTCTTT.

This chain links TRBV6-1 with TRBJ2-2; D not certain. The V gene lost 9 bases and the J gene lost 6 bases, with 5 bases spanning the gap. The V gene's germline CDR1 is MNHNS and CDR2 SASEGT. CDR3 length equals 10 residues. The CDR3 sequence is CASEAGELFF. CDR3 sequence (DNA): TGTGCCAGTGAGGCCGGGGAGCTGTTTTTT.

The chain couples TRBV30 to TRBJ2-2, with D possibly being TRBD2 (7 bases). CDR3 length: 12 residues. Deletions cut 4 bases from V and 12 bases from J, with 15 bases between. Germline-derived CDR1 and CDR2 are GTSNPN and SVGIG (reference sequence). The CDR3 loop is CAWMGGATKLFF. The CDR3 nucleotides are TGTGCCTGGATGGGGGGGGCAACGAAGCTGTTTTTT.

This chain connects TRBV7-3 to TRBJ2-7; TRBD2 is a possible D gene (6 bases). Germline V gene sequence: CDR1 SGHTA, CDR2 FQGTGA. Trimming pared 5 bases from V and 3 bases from J, leaving 11 bases between. CDR3 length: 13 amino acids. CDR3 sequence reads: CASSPATSYEQYF. Written as DNA, the CDR3 is TGTGCCAGCAGCCCTGCGACTAGCTACGAGCAGTACTTC.

Of note for this clone: Sequence at one end of the junction differs from germline and may be a read error. The chain is built from TRBV7-9 and TRBJ1-1; D uncertain. The CDR3 covers 16 residues. From germline, CDR1 is SEHNR and CDR2 FQNEAQ (reference sequence). As DNA, the CDR3 is TGTTCCAGCAGCTTAGCGGATGGGGAGGTGAACACTGAAGCTTTCTTT. Amino acids: CSSSLADGEVNTEAFF.

This chain connects TRBV5-4 to TRBJ2-5; 8 bases align to TRBD1. The end of the DNA fits TRBJ2-7 better, so the J call may be wrong. Germline-derived CDR1 and CDR2 are SGHNT and YYREEE (reference sequence). This CDR3 is 13 amino acids long. CDR3 coding DNA: TGTGCCAGCAGCTTGACAGGGGGCTACGAGCAGTACTTC. Translated: CASSLTGGYEQYF.

The chain recombines TRBV5-8 with TRBJ2-1; 7 bases agree with TRBD1. The germline V gene has CDR1 SGHTS and CDR2 YDEGEE. V trimming: 1 base; J trimming: 3 bases; junction bases outside the gene matches: 4. This CDR3 region has 15 residues. The DNA of the CDR3 is TGTGCCAGCAGCTTGACAGGGGCCGGCTACAATGAGCAGTTCTTC. Protein sequence: CASSLTGAGYNEQFF.

V is TRBV7-8 and J is TRBJ2-3, with 8 bases aligning to TRBD2. CDR1 is SGHVS and CDR2 is FQNEAQ in the germline V gene. V was clipped by 5 bases and J by 6 bases; unmatched bases: 13. The CDR3 contains 16 residues. The CDR3 region is CASSPSASGYKDTQYF. DNA of the CDR3: TGTGCCAGCAGCCCATCGGCTAGCGGGTACAAGGATACGCAGTATTTT.

This sequence joins TRBV6-1 and TRBJ2-7, with 7 bases fitting TRBD1. V shed 4 bases, J shed 6 bases, and the junction held 12 bases outside the gene matches. This CDR3 has 15 residues. Germline V gene data show CDR1 as MNHNS and CDR2 as SASEGT. The CDR3 coding sequence is TGTGCCAGCAGTGTAGGTTCACAGGGGTCGGTCGAGCAGTACTTC. Translated, it gives CASSVGSQGSVEQYF.

This chain connects TRBV19 to TRBJ1-1; D might be TRBD1 (5 bases). The V gene lost 3 bases and the J gene lost 8 bases, with 16 bases spanning the gap. In germline, CDR1 is LNHDA, CDR2 SQIVND (reference sequence). This CDR3 comprises 14 residues. CDR3 sequence reads: CASSIQGGDIEAFF. The CDR3 DNA follows: TGTGCCAGTAGTATTCAGGGTGGGGATATAGAAGCTTTCTTT. The entire variable domain, with the rest obtained from reference TRBV19 and TRBJ1-1, is as follows: DGGITQSPKYLFRKEGQNVTLSCEQNLNHDAMYWYRQDPGQGLRLIYYSQIVNDFQKGDIAEGYSVSREKKESFPLTVTSAQKNPTAFYLCASSIQGGDIEAFFGQGTRLTVV.